This TCR beta chain came from a study of human T cells and chemical hapten exposure. Time point indicated: patch test 3, about 24 weeks after DPC sensitization. Indicated treatment: therapeutic diphenylcyclopropenone sensitization with weekly scalp DPC. TCRdb fed the RACE reads into MiXCR, producing one record per CDR3 protein. The repertoire has fewer than 100,000 distinct CDR3 sequences, about a tenth of them found once; the top ten carry 1.1%. V trimming: 5 bases; J trimming: 6 bases; junction bases outside the gene matches: 6. CDR1 and CDR2 (germline): SQVTM, ANQGSEA. The length of the CDR3 is 13 residues.

The source was whole blood, collected in connection with sensitization to the hapten diphenylcyclopropenone (DPC). The V call is TRBV29-1, the J call TRBJ2-1, with 8 bases fitting TRBD2. The TCR comes from a woman aged 25 to 39 with alopecia areata. Some clones in this sample may be carry-over from other donors' samples. CDR3 in DNA: TGCAGCGTTACTCGGACTAGCCTCAATGAGCAGTTCTTC. Amino acids: CSVTRTSLNEQFF.